This passage covers 20 T cell receptor beta chains from one sample sequenced in a study of T cells in women clearing cervical HPV infection. TCRdb's copy holds only in-frame clones and misses some; the assay was immunoSEQ multiplex PCR. The sample includes fewer than 40,000 clones. Specimen: blood buffy coat. These receptors all come from a woman between 18 and 70 years old with a cervical HPV16 infection that either progressed to CIN3+ or cleared (not recorded which).

Of note for this clone: The read halts 3 residues ahead of the CDR3 end, with the missing end drawn from the germline J gene. The chain recombines TRBV7-2 with TRBJ2-7; no firm D call. CDR1 and CDR2 (germline): SGHTA, FQGNSA. This CDR3 has 15 residues. V lost 2 bases to trimming and J lost 5 bases, with 16 bases between them. CDR3 amino acids: CASSLRANNINEQYF. The CDR3 bases that were read are TGTGCCAGCAGCTTAAGGGCTAATAATATCAACGAG.

The CDR3 here is CSARPRQLSGQETQYF. The covered CDR3 bases are TGCAGTGCTAGGCCGCGCCAATTAAGCGGCCAAGAGACC. The chain links TRBV20-1 to TRBJ2-5, with a weak D call TRBD2 (5 bases). From the germline J gene comes the end of the CDR3, since the read stops 3 residues before it. V lost 3 bases and J lost 1, with 18 bases in between. The CDR3 is made up of 16 amino acids. The germline gives CDR1 DFQATT, CDR2 SNEGSKA (reference sequence).

Turning to this clone: The CDR3 extends 3 residues past the end of the read, so its final part is completed from the germline J gene. The gene calls are TRBV6-1 and TRBJ2-3, with 11 bases lining up with TRBD2. This CDR3 is 17 amino acids long. Per germline, CDR1 MNHNS and CDR2 SASEGT. Incomplete CDR3 DNA: TGTGCCAGCAGTGAAGGACTAGCGGGGTGGTACCAAGAGACG. It codes for CASSEGLAGWYQET. From start to end, the CDR3 is CASSEGLAGWYQETQYF.

Details on this clone: The read halts 3 residues ahead of the CDR3 end, with the missing end drawn from the germline J gene. This chain uses TRBV30 with TRBJ2-5; D unresolved. CDR3 size: 11 residues. Germline assignment: CDR1 GTSNPN and CDR2 SVGIG (reference sequence). Trimming pared 2 bases from V and 4 bases from J, leaving 5 bases between. Here the CDR3 reads CAWSKAETQYF. Incomplete CDR3 DNA: TGTGCCTGGAGTAAGGCAGAGACC.

Remarks on this clone: The CDR3 extends 3 residues past the end of the read, so its final part is completed from the germline J gene. The J gene is TRBJ2-5, the V gene TRBV30, with 9 bases identical to TRBD2. Germline V gene data show CDR1 as GTSNPN and CDR2 as SVGIG (reference sequence). The CDR3 is made up of 15 amino acids. V gave up 5 bases and J gave up 5 bases; unmatched junction bases: 12. The part of the CDR3 DNA that was read is TGTGCCTGGCGGGGAACCGGGACTAGCAGGGAGACC. Its protein is CAWRGTGTSRET. The full-length CDR3 reads as CAWRGTGTSRETQYF.

With regard to this clone: One end of the junction fails to match germline, which may point to a read error. The CDR3 end is not reached by the read, which stops 3 residues before it; the germline J gene fills it in. The sample carries other DNA sequences with the same CDR3. V and J are TRBV5-1 and TRBJ1-3; 7 bases match TRBD1. Germline V CDR1 and CDR2: SGHRS, YFSETQ. The CDR3 length is 15 residues. CDR3 residues: CASSLDGGGLDTIYF. CDR3 DNA, as far as it was read: TGCGCCAGCAGCTTGGATGGAGGGGGCCTGGACACA.

Comments on this clone: Read coverage stops 3 residues before the CDR3 terminus; the germline J gene supplies the remainder. The J gene is TRBJ2-3, the V gene TRBV5-6, with 9 bases matching TRBD1. This CDR3 region has 15 residues. Germline lookup yields CDR1 SGHDT and CDR2 YYEEEE. With 6 bases clipped from V and 2 bases from J, the junction kept 7 bases outside the gene matches. The CDR3 reads CASTLTGGYTDTQYF. Incomplete CDR3 DNA: TGTGCCAGCACTCTGACAGGGGGTTACACAGATACG.

As to this clone: The DNA ends 3 residues before the CDR3 does, and the rest of the CDR3 is filled in from the germline J gene. The genes are TRBV7-9 and TRBJ1-1; D ambiguous. This CDR3 has 14 residues. Germline V gene data show CDR1 as SEHNR and CDR2 as FQNEAQ (reference sequence). The V and J ends lost 5 bases and 4 bases respectively, with 14 bases between them. The CDR3 loop reads CASSPYVDSTEAFF. The part of the CDR3 DNA that was read is TGTGCCAGCAGCCCATACGTAGATAGCACTGAA.

To note about this clone: The read ends 3 residues before the CDR3 terminus; that terminus is restored from the germline J gene. This chain uses TRBV7-9 with TRBJ1-1, with D perhaps TRBD1 (6 bases). V dropped 5 bases and J dropped 0 bases, with 13 bases sitting between them. This CDR3 comprises 15 residues. Germline-derived CDR1 and CDR2 are SEHNR and FQNEAQ (reference sequence). The CDR3 region is CASSTDRLMNTEAFF. The sequenced part of the CDR3 DNA is TGTGCCAGCAGCACGGACAGACTGATGAACACTGAA.

The CDR3 reads CSARDRVGVSNQPQHF. Partial CDR3 DNA: TGCAGTGCTAGAGATCGGGTAGGGGTTAGCAATCAGCCC. The chain has TRBV20-1 and TRBJ1-5; perhaps TRBD1 as D (5 bases). From the germline J gene comes the end of the CDR3, since the read stops 3 residues before it. The V gene's germline CDR1 is DFQATT and CDR2 SNEGSKA (reference sequence). The CDR3 spans 16 residues. V was clipped by 0 bases and J by 0 bases, with 12 bases between them.

With respect to this clone: The read is 3 residues too short to cover the CDR3 end, so that end is filled in from the germline J gene. The rearrangement joins TRBV19 to TRBJ2-1; a possible D gene is TRBD2 (5 bases). Germline values: CDR1 LNHDA, CDR2 SQIVND (reference sequence). This CDR3 is built from 16 residues. V lost 0 bases, J lost 7 bases, and 16 bases lay in between. CDR3 DNA (partial): TGTGCCAGTAGTATAGATCTATCCGGACTTTGGAATGAG. This translates into CASSIDLSGLWNE. The full-length CDR3 reads as CASSIDLSGLWNEQFF.

Turning to this clone: Read data end 3 residues before the CDR3 end; the end is taken from the germline J gene. The gene calls are TRBV7-3 and TRBJ2-4; TRBD1 aligns across 10 bases. Germline CDR1 is SGHTA and CDR2 is FQGTGA. CDR3 length: 16 amino acids. The CDR3 sequence is CASSQVDRGREETQYF. Incomplete CDR3 DNA: TGTGCCAGCAGCCAAGTCGACAGGGGGCGTGAGGAGACT. The full variable domain, in which reference TRBV7-3 and TRBJ2-4 provide the parts outside the CDR3, is GAGVSQTPSNKVTEKGKYVELRCDPISGHTALYWYRQSLGQGPEFLIYFQGTGAADDSGLPNDRFFAVRPEGSVSTLKIQRTERGDSAVYLCASSQVDRGREETQYFGAGTRLSVL.

Comments on this clone: The read terminates 3 residues before the CDR3 end, so the remaining end is supplied by the germline J gene. The chain recombines TRBV2 with TRBJ1-2; 7 bases agree with TRBD1. Germline CDR1 reads SNHLY; CDR2 reads FYNNEI. With V trimmed by 3 bases and J by 7 bases, 11 bases remained unmatched. The CDR3 totals 15 residues. The sequenced CDR3 bases are TGTGCCAGCAGTGACCCATTAACACAGGGGTTTGGC. Translation gives CASSDPLTQGFG. Given in full, the CDR3 is CASSDPLTQGFGYTF.

About this clone itself: Mismatch with germline at one junction end may stem from a read error. The sequenced fragment ends 3 residues before the CDR3 boundary, so the rest is inferred from the germline J gene. The same CDR3 is also encoded by other DNA sequences in this sample. The genes are TRBV7-8 and TRBJ1-2; a weak D match, TRBD1 (6 bases). Germline assignment: CDR1 SGHVS and CDR2 FQNEAQ. CDR3 length: 18 amino acids. CDR3 DNA (partial): TGTGCCAGCAGCTTAGGCCTCACGGGCCAGGGGCTTGGCTATGGG. Translating it yields CASSLGLTGQGLGYG. The full CDR3 reads CASSLGLTGQGLGYGYTF. The full variable domain, its missing parts supplied by reference TRBV7-8 and TRBJ1-2, is GAGVSQSPRYKVAKRGQDVALRCDPISGHVSLFWYQQALGQGPEFLTYFQNEAQLDKSGLPSDRFFAERPEGSVSTLKIQRTQQEDSAVYLCASSLGLTGQGLGYGYTFGSGTRLTVV.

As regards this clone: The CDR3 is cut off 3 residues early in the read; its end comes from the germline J gene. The chain recombines TRBV7-9 with TRBJ1-4; no definite D call. This CDR3 contains 15 residues. Germline V gene sequence: CDR1 SEHNR, CDR2 FQNEAQ (reference sequence). The CDR3 here is CASSLGSSYNSPLFF. The covered CDR3 bases are TGTGCCAGCAGCTTAGGAAGCTCCTATAATTCACCA. The whole variable domain, filled in from reference TRBV7-9 and TRBJ1-4, reads DTGVSQNPRHKITKRGQNVTFRCDPISEHNRLYWYRQTLGQGPEFLTYFQNEAQLEKSRLLSDRFSAERPKGSFSTLEIQRTEQGDSAMYLCASSLGSSYNSPLFFGSGTQLSVL.

Of note for this clone: The CDR3 is cut off 3 residues early in the read; its end comes from the germline J gene. The chain links TRBV2 to TRBJ2-5; D not resolved. In germline, CDR1 is SNHLY, CDR2 FYNNEI. Trimming cost V 3 bases and J 4 bases, with 9 bases left between them. This CDR3 spans 13 amino acids. The DNA read from the CDR3 is TGTGCCAGCAGTGACTCAGAGTTAGAGACC. Residues: CASSDSELET. The full CDR3 is CASSDSELETQYF.

On this clone itself: From the germline J gene comes the end of the CDR3, since the read stops 3 residues before it. The V and J genes are TRBV20-1 and TRBJ1-2; D perhaps matches TRBD1 (6 bases). Germline assignment: CDR1 DFQATT and CDR2 SNEGSKA (reference sequence). This CDR3 contains 12 residues. Trimming stripped 3 bases from V and 4 bases from J, with 9 bases between. CDR3 DNA, as far as it was read: TGCAGTGCTAGGGGCAGGGGCTATGGC. This translates into CSARGRGYG. The full CDR3 protein reads CSARGRGYGYTF.

For this clone: The missing CDR3 end, 3 residues past where the read stops, is filled in from the germline J gene. The chain uses TRBV19 and TRBJ1-6; 10 bases align to TRBD1. The CDR3 length is 19 residues. Germline-derived CDR1 and CDR2 are LNHDA and SQIVND (reference sequence). V dropped 4 bases and J dropped 0; count of bases not matched to a gene: 9. CDR3 region: CASSTVGTGVTSYNSPLHF. CDR3 bases read: TGTGCCAGTAGTACGGTGGGGACAGGGGTAACCTCCTATAATTCACCC.

Comments on this clone: With the read ending 3 residues before the CDR3 end, the germline J gene is used to fill in that end. The chain uses TRBV20-1 and TRBJ2-7; D may be TRBD1 or TRBD2 (5 bases each). The germline V gene encodes CDR1 DFQATT and CDR2 SNEGSKA (reference sequence). CDR3 length: 14 amino acids. The germline V and J ends were trimmed by 0 bases and 1 base, with 10 bases remaining between them. The CDR3 bases that were read are TGCAGTGCTAGAGATCTGAGGGGATCCTACGAG. Protein: CSARDLRGSYE. The CDR3 in full is CSARDLRGSYEQYF.

Remarks on this clone: The CDR3 goes on 3 residues after the read ends, and that part is filled in from the germline J gene. The rearrangement links TRBV19 to TRBJ2-3; 10 bases are a match to TRBD2. CDR1 LNHDA and CDR2 SQIVND come from the germline V gene (reference sequence). With V trimmed by 5 bases and J by 0 bases, 5 bases remained unmatched. CDR3 length equals 16 residues. The chain's CDR3 is CASSVLAGLSTDTQYF. The sequenced CDR3 bases are TGTGCCAGTAGTGTACTAGCGGGACTTAGCACAGATACG. Filled out from reference TRBV19 and TRBJ2-3, the complete variable domain reads DGGITQSPKYLFRKEGQNVTLSCEQNLNHDAMYWYRQDPGQGLRLIYYSQIVNDFQKGDIAEGYSVSREKKESFPLTVTSAQKNPTAFYLCASSVLAGLSTDTQYFGPGTRLTVL.